The 8 T cell receptor beta chains reported below all come from one sample, sequenced in a study of T cells in localized non-small cell lung cancer (dated by TCRdb to 2019 to 2021). The protocol used for the library was the immunoSEQ multiplex PCR assay. This immuneACCESS table, as held by TCRdb, lists in-frame sequences with V and J called but not all clones. Of the missing ones, under half trace to an unresolved V gene in checked studies; the others have no known cause. The sample yields roughly 5,000 clones; approximately 30% were counted once. The top ten clonotypes cover around 9.7% of the sample. The specimen was lung tumor tissue, collected before any cancer treatment. All receptors derive from a woman aged 40 to 75 with stage II squamous cell lung carcinoma.

This clone was seen more than once but under ten times. The chain links TRBV9 to TRBJ1-2; TRBD1 aligns across 9 bases. Germline loops: CDR1 SGDLS, CDR2 YYNGEE. Trimming cost V 4 bases and J 3 bases; bases outside gene matches: 4. This CDR3 spans 14 amino acids. This CDR3 reads CASSPGQGYYGYTF. In DNA, the CDR3 is TGTGCCAGCAGCCCGGGACAGGGCTACTATGGCTACACCTTC.

The chain employs TRBV6-8 and TRBJ1-6, with D hard to call. Germline assignment: CDR1 MNHGY and CDR2 SAAAGT. V was cut by 6 bases and J by 0 bases, with 6 bases left in between. The CDR3 covers 14 residues. The CDR3 bases are TGTGCCAGCAGCCCGACCTCCTATAATTCACCCCTCCACTTT. It yields the protein CASSPTSYNSPLHF.

This clone was detected a few times. The genes are TRBV29-1 and TRBJ1-4, with D uncertain. This CDR3 spans 14 amino acids. Trimming removed 4 bases from V and 8 bases from J, with 17 bases in between. Germline-derived CDR1 and CDR2 are SQVTM and ANQGSEA. CDR3 sequence: CSVGKTLRGEKLFF. CDR3 nucleotides: TGCAGCGTTGGGAAGACCCTACGTGGGGAAAAACTGTTTTTT.

The rearrangement joins TRBV18 to TRBJ1-1; 7 bases match TRBD1. CDR1 is KGHSH and CDR2 is LQKENI in the germline V gene. The CDR3 has 18 residues. V trimming: 3 bases; J trimming: 5 bases; junction bases outside the gene matches: 18. The CDR3 reads CASSPSRLNRGRGTEAFF. The CDR3 DNA is TGTGCCAGCTCACCGAGCAGGCTAAACAGGGGAAGAGGGACTGAAGCTTTCTTT.

This clone showed up just a few times. The V call is TRBV6-8, the J call TRBJ2-3, with D possibly matching TRBD2 (5 bases). Germline loops: CDR1 MNHGY, CDR2 SAAAGT. Deletions cut 4 bases from V and 4 bases from J, with 9 bases between. This CDR3 is 13 amino acids long. The CDR3 region is CASSFGRPDTQYF. CDR3 bases: TGTGCCAGCAGTTTTGGGAGACCAGATACGCAGTATTTT.

This clone qualifies as medium-sized (0.01 to 0.1%). The chain combines TRBV6-8 with TRBJ2-7; possibly TRBD1 for D (5 bases). The CDR3 consists of 14 residues. The germline gives CDR1 MNHGY, CDR2 SAAAGT. Trimming took 6 bases from V and 6 from J, leaving 18 bases between them. DNA of the CDR3: TGTGCCAGCAGCCCTACAGGTCCGTGGGGCGAGCAGTACTTC. It codes for CASSPTGPWGEQYF.

This clone is medium-sized (0.01 to 0.1%) by share. The chain recombines TRBV11-3 with TRBJ1-1, with 8 bases identical to TRBD1. With 4 bases clipped from V and 2 bases from J, the junction kept 3 bases outside the gene matches. Germline V CDR1 and CDR2: SGHNT, YENEEA. The CDR3 consists of 14 residues. The chain's CDR3 is CASSSDRVNTEAFF. CDR3 coding DNA: TGTGCCAGCAGCTCGGACAGGGTAAACACTGAAGCTTTCTTT. Variable domain in full (rest from reference TRBV11-3 and TRBJ1-1): EAGVVQSPRYKIIEKKQPVAFWCNPISGHNTLYWYLQNLGQGPELLIRYENEEAVDDSQLPKDRFSAERLKGVDSTLKIQPAELGDSAVYLCASSSDRVNTEAFFGQGTRLTVV.

The table lists this clone with a few counts. V usage is TRBV12-5 and J usage is TRBJ1-1, with TRBD1 matching over 11 bases. Germline assignment: CDR1 LGHNT and CDR2 FRNRAP. This CDR3 has 13 residues. Here the CDR3 reads CASTGQGAAEAFF. CDR3 coding DNA: TGTGCCAGCACCGGACAGGGGGCAGCTGAAGCTTTCTTT.